A single sample is the source of the 18 T cell receptor beta chains below, sequenced in a study of CD8 T cells in ankylosing spondylitis. TCRdb re-derived calls from the 5' RACE reads in MiXCR, one entry per CDR3 protein. The sample includes over 150,000 distinct CDR3 sequences, 13% seen only once; the top ten take about 15%. Sequenced material: blood, either unsorted or a sorted T cell fraction (not recorded which). The receptors originated from a male donor with ankylosing spondylitis or in good health (not recorded which).

The chain recombines TRBV29-1 with TRBJ1-1; unclear D gene. Trimming took 1 base from V and 1 from J, leaving 10 bases between them. The CDR3 is 14 residues long. Per germline, CDR1 SQVTM and CDR2 ANQGSEA. CDR3 residues: CSVEVLGRNTEAFF. For the CDR3, the DNA is TGCAGCGTTGAAGTATTGGGGAGGAACACTGAAGCTTTCTTT.

The chain is built from TRBV20-1 and TRBJ2-1; D unclear. The germline CDR1 and CDR2 sequences are DFQATT and SNEGSKA (reference sequence). CDR3 length: 16 amino acids. V was trimmed by 0 bases and J by 0 bases, leaving 12 bases between them. The CDR3, as DNA: TGCAGTGCTAGAGATACTACCCTAAGCTCCTACAATGAGCAGTTCTTC. Translating it yields CSARDTTLSSYNEQFF.

Many counts were recorded for this clonotype. This chain connects TRBV20-1 to TRBJ2-3; no clear D gene. V lost 0 bases and J 4 bases, leaving 8 bases between the germline ends. The CDR3 has 13 residues. Looked up from germline, CDR1 is DFQATT and CDR2 is SNEGSKA (reference sequence). The CDR3 DNA reads as TGCAGTGCTAGAGATCTAAGGTCAGATACGCAGTATTTT. It codes for CSARDLRSDTQYF.

V gene TRBV4-1 combines with J gene TRBJ2-7, with D hard to call. This CDR3 contains 15 residues. CDR1 is MGHRA, CDR2 YSYEKL, per germline. The V gene lost 3 bases and the J gene lost 3 bases, with 15 bases spanning the gap. CDR3 amino acids: CASSHRAPYYYEQYF. CDR3 DNA: TGCGCCAGCAGCCATCGAGCTCCCTACTACTACGAGCAGTACTTC.

The chain links TRBV6-2 or TRBV6-3 to TRBJ2-1; 8 bases are a match to TRBD1. CDR3 length: 14 amino acids. With V trimmed by 5 bases and J by 8 bases, 8 bases remained unmatched. Germline V CDR1 and CDR2: MNHEY, SVGEGT. The CDR3 DNA sequence: TGTGCCAGCAGTCCCCGGACAGGGATCGATGAGCAGTTCTTC. Residues: CASSPRTGIDEQFF.

The CDR3 here is CASSLYGQLYSTDTQYF. CDR3 DNA: TGTGCCAGCAGCTTATACGGGCAGCTCTACAGCACAGATACGCAGTATTTT. This sequence joins TRBV5-6 and TRBJ2-3, with D hard to call. The CDR3 loop spans 17 amino acids. Trimming removed 2 bases from V and 0 bases from J, with 16 bases in between. Germline assignment: CDR1 SGHDT and CDR2 YYEEEE.

This chain links TRBV12-3 or TRBV12-4 with TRBJ1-5; D is unresolved. The CDR3 totals 11 residues. The V gene lost 3 bases and the J gene lost 10 bases, with 7 bases spanning the gap. The CDR3 protein is CASSFEGPQHF. CDR3 DNA: TGTGCCAGCAGTTTCGAGGGCCCCCAGCATTTT.

J is TRBJ2-1 and V is TRBV27, with D possibly being TRBD2 (5 bases). The CDR3 loop spans 17 amino acids. Germline loops: CDR1 MNHEY, CDR2 SMNVEV (reference sequence). With 4 bases removed from V and 4 bases from J, the gap between germline ends came to 20 bases. The CDR3 loop reads CASSSEDWAGAYNEQFF. The DNA for the CDR3 is TGTGCCAGCAGTTCCGAGGACTGGGCGGGTGCGTACAATGAGCAGTTCTTC.

The chain uses TRBV29-1 and TRBJ2-2; TRBD2 matches 8 bases. The CDR3 is 15 amino acids. J lost 5 bases, V lost 0 bases, and 5 bases had no gene match. Per the germline V gene, CDR1 is SQVTM and CDR2 is ANQGSEA. CDR3 sequence reads: CSVEDYPSGTGELFF. Written as DNA, the CDR3 is TGCAGCGTTGAAGATTATCCTAGCGGGACCGGGGAGCTGTTTTTT.

CDR3 protein: CAWSRGQGVNEQYF. The CDR3 DNA sequence: TGTGCCTGGAGTCGTGGACAGGGGGTCAACGAGCAGTACTTC. The V call is TRBV30, the J call TRBJ2-7, with 10 bases that match TRBD1. Losses at the gene ends were 2 bases for V and 5 bases for J; bases not matched to a gene: 6. CDR1 is GTSNPN, CDR2 SVGIG, per germline (reference sequence). The CDR3 loop spans 14 amino acids.

This clonotype was recorded a few times. The rearrangement joins TRBV9 to TRBJ1-5; 11 bases align to TRBD1. The length of the CDR3 is 17 residues. The J segment lost 3 bases and the V segment lost 4 bases, leaving 9 bases of the junction unmatched. Germline V gene lookup returns CDR1 SGDLS and CDR2 YYNGEE. CDR3 in DNA: TGTGCCAGCAGCCTCGGACAGGGGGCCCTTGACAATCAGCCCCAGCATTTT. Amino acids: CASSLGQGALDNQPQHF.

The chain carries TRBV5-4 and TRBJ2-2; TRBD1 matches 8 bases. Looked up from germline, CDR1 is SGHNT and CDR2 is YYREEE (reference sequence). V was pared by 3 bases and J by 11 bases, with 15 bases of the junction left unmatched. CDR3 length: 16 residues. The CDR3 here is CASSSPDRVSSGELFF. CDR3 coding DNA: TGTGCCAGCAGCTCCCCGGACAGGGTTTCGTCGGGTGAGCTGTTTTTT. The full variable domain, its missing parts supplied by reference TRBV5-4 and TRBJ2-2, is ETGVTQSPTHLIKTRGQQVTLRCSSQSGHNTVSWYQQALGQGPQFIFQYYREEENGRGNFPPRFSGLQFPNYSSELNVNALELDDSALYLCASSSPDRVSSGELFFGEGSRLTVL.

The rearrangement links TRBV5-6 to TRBJ2-5; possible D gene TRBD1, 6 bases. The CDR3 totals 13 residues. The germline CDR1 and CDR2 sequences are SGHDT and YYEEEE. V was clipped by 4 bases and J by 5 bases, with 12 bases between them. CDR3 loop: CASSPTGTETQYF. The CDR3, as DNA: TGTGCCAGCAGCCCTACAGGGACCGAGACCCAGTACTTC.

The V call is TRBV30, the J call TRBJ2-1; possibly TRBD1 for D (6 bases). CDR1 and CDR2 from the germline V gene are GTSNPN and SVGIG (reference sequence). V was trimmed by 2 bases and J by 7 bases, leaving 21 bases between them. This CDR3 is 16 amino acids long. The CDR3 DNA reads as TGTGCCTGGAGTCCCCGATGGAGTCAGGGGCGGAATGAGCAGTTCTTC. As protein: CAWSPRWSQGRNEQFF. Full variable domain (remainder filled in from reference TRBV30 and TRBJ2-1): SQTIHQWPATLVQPVGSPLSLECTVEGTSNPNLYWYRQAAGRGLQLLFYSVGIGQISSEVPQNLSASRPQDRQFILSSKKLLLSDSGFYLCAWSPRWSQGRNEQFFGPGTRLTVL.

The chain links TRBV14 to TRBJ1-1; D unclear. This CDR3 is 14 amino acids long. Germline CDR1 is SGHDN and CDR2 is FVKESK. Between the trimmed V and J ends, which lost 0 bases and 1 base, there was a span of 6 bases. CDR3 sequence (DNA): TGTGCCAGCAGCCAAGACGACAAGAACACTGAAGCTTTCTTT. As protein: CASSQDDKNTEAFF.

CDR3 protein: CSAYHRGYNEQFF. CDR3 sequence (DNA): TGCAGTGCCTATCACAGGGGGTACAATGAGCAGTTCTTC. This rearrangement joins TRBV20-1 to TRBJ2-1; 8 nucleotides align to TRBD1. After removal of 6 bases from V and 4 bases from J, the junction contained 5 bases not matched to a gene. CDR1 is DFQATT, CDR2 SNEGSKA, per germline (reference sequence). The length of the CDR3 is 13 residues.

The J gene is TRBJ2-1, the V gene TRBV3-1; 8 bases match TRBD2. The CDR3 is 16 amino acids. The J segment lost 8 bases and the V segment lost 1 base, leaving 10 bases of the junction unmatched. The V gene's germline CDR1 is LGHDT and CDR2 YNNKEL (reference sequence). CDR3 sequence reads: CASSQVTGGLFDEQFF. The DNA of the CDR3 is TGTGCCAGCAGCCAAGTCACGGGAGGGTTATTCGATGAGCAGTTCTTC.

Written as DNA, the CDR3 is TGTGCCAGCAGCCAGGGTTCTAGCGAAGACGGGGAGCTGTTTTTT. Residues: CASSQGSSEDGELFF. V is TRBV4-2 and J is TRBJ2-2; tentatively, D is TRBD2 (6 bases). CDR1 is LGHNA, CDR2 YNFKEQ, per germline. The V and J ends lost 3 bases and 7 bases respectively, with 15 bases between them. This CDR3 region has 15 residues.